The 16 T cell receptor beta chains below were found in one sample sequenced in a study of glioma-infiltrating T cells. Using RNA template, CDR3s of TCR alpha and beta were amplified with iRepertoire arm-PCR. Each CDR3 protein gets one entry after TCRdb re-called the multiplex PCR reads with MiXCR. Here the sample spans around 20,000 distinct CDR3 sequences, just under 25% being singletons. The sequencing sample was made of glioma tissue, nonneoplastic brain tissue, or PBMCs (not recorded which). The source of these receptors is a human donor with low-grade glioma or glioblastoma, undergoing nonglioma brain surgery, or in good health (not recorded which).

As to this clonotype: With a much larger clone just one base away, this may be a read error. The chain uses TRBV18 and TRBJ2-3, with 7 bases lining up with TRBD1. V dropped 10 bases and J dropped 6; count of bases not matched to a gene: 16. The length of the CDR3 is 15 residues. Per germline, CDR1 KGHSH and CDR2 LQKENI. The CDR3 DNA is TGTGCCACCAACCAAGGGGGCGCGGGCCCCGATACGCAGTATTTT. The encoded protein is CATNQGGAGPDTQYF.

There are a few counts of this clonotype. The chain has TRBV7-2 and TRBJ2-7; D is unresolved. Germline CDR1 SGHTA, CDR2 FQGNSA. The V end was cut by 4 bases, the J end by 2 bases, with 15 bases between. The CDR3 has 15 amino acids. CDR3 amino acids: CASSWTWTQAYEQYF. The CDR3 DNA is TGTGCCAGCAGCTGGACCTGGACGCAGGCCTACGAGCAGTACTTC.

This clonotype is labeled medium-sized. The chain links TRBV7-2 to TRBJ1-1; no reliable D call. The CDR3 extends over 12 amino acids. The germline V gene encodes CDR1 SGHTA and CDR2 FQGNSA. The V end was cut by 4 bases, the J end by 11 bases, with 14 bases between. DNA of the CDR3: TGTGCCAGCAGCTCGTACCTTCAGGAGGCTTTCTTT. Encoded protein: CASSSYLQEAFF.

This clonotype rates as medium-sized (0.01 to 0.1%). The V gene is TRBV6-1, the J gene TRBJ1-3; D uncertain. In germline, CDR1 is MNHNS, CDR2 SASEGT. Trimming removed 8 bases at V and 0 bases at J, with 14 bases between. The CDR3 has 15 amino acids. The CDR3 DNA reads TGTGCCAGCGTCCGTATGGGTAGCTCTGGAAACACCATATATTTT. Its protein is CASVRMGSSGNTIYF.

The V gene is TRBV4-1, the J gene TRBJ1-6; D remains ambiguous. This CDR3 region has 15 residues. Germline assignment: CDR1 MGHRA and CDR2 YSYEKL. Trimming removed 1 base from V and 11 bases from J, with 15 bases in between. This CDR3 is CASSQAPNSGTPLHF. The CDR3 DNA reads TGCGCCAGCAGCCAAGCCCCAAACAGCGGAACACCCCTCCACTTT.

This clonotype was picked up a small number of times. The chain employs TRBV7-9 and TRBJ1-1; no clear D. Trimming removed 4 bases from V and 1 base from J, with 13 bases in between. Looked up from germline, CDR1 is SEHNR and CDR2 is FQNEAQ (reference sequence). The CDR3 is made up of 15 amino acids. This CDR3 is CASSSGRVWNTEAFF. The CDR3 nucleotides read TGTGCCAGCAGCTCAGGACGGGTTTGGAACACTGAAGCTTTCTTT.

V is TRBV12-3 or TRBV12-4 and J is TRBJ2-5; D may correspond to TRBD1 or TRBD2 (5 bases each). This CDR3 spans 15 amino acids. Deletions cut 3 bases from V and 2 bases from J, with 13 bases between. CDR3: CASSFDRSGQETQYF. The CDR3 nucleotides read TGTGCCAGCAGTTTCGACAGATCGGGGCAAGAGACCCAGTACTTC.

This clonotype was seen repeatedly, ten times or more. The rearrangement links TRBV7-9 to TRBJ2-3; D is possibly TRBD2 (7 bases). This CDR3 comprises 15 residues. The germline gives CDR1 SEHNR, CDR2 FQNEAQ (reference sequence). The V and J ends lost 5 bases and 1 base respectively, with 13 bases between them. The CDR3 DNA reads TGTGCCAGCAGCACCCGGGGGGCCGGCACAGATACGCAGTATTTT. It is translated as CASSTRGAGTDTQYF.

The rearrangement joins TRBV20-1 to TRBJ2-7; 11 bases line up with TRBD2. After removal of 5 bases from V and 0 bases from J, the junction contained 12 bases not matched to a gene. CDR1 is DFQATT, CDR2 SNEGSKA, per germline (reference sequence). This CDR3 contains 17 residues. The CDR3 loop reads CSAPRGLAGGRSYEQYF. CDR3 nucleotide sequence: TGCAGTGCTCCTCGTGGTCTAGCGGGGGGCCGCTCCTACGAGCAGTACTTC.

This clonotype was seen only a few times. V is TRBV28 and J is TRBJ2-3; D ambiguous. The germline CDR1 and CDR2 sequences are MDHEN and SYDVKM. This CDR3 spans 12 amino acids. With 6 bases removed from V and 10 bases from J, the gap between germline ends came to 14 bases. The CDR3, as DNA: TGTGCCAGCAGCCTCGGAAGGTTCGCGCAGTATTTT. It encodes CASSLGRFAQYF. The entire variable domain, with the rest obtained from reference TRBV28 and TRBJ2-3, is as follows: DVKVTQSSRYLVKRTGEKVFLECVQDMDHENMFWYRQDPGLGLRLIYFSYDVKMKEKGDIPEGYSVSREKKERFSLILESASTNQTSMYLCASSLGRFAQYFGPGTRLTVL.

At least ten counts were recorded for this clonotype. The chain employs TRBV7-8 and TRBJ2-1, with 7 bases that match TRBD2. Trimming at V came to 1 base and at J to 7 bases, leaving 4 bases not matched to a gene. CDR1 and CDR2 from the germline V gene are SGHVS and FQNEAQ. CDR3 size: 14 residues. The CDR3 DNA reads as TGTGCCAGCAGCTTAGTTCCTAGCGGAAATGAGCAGTTCTTC. Amino acid sequence: CASSLVPSGNEQFF.

By its share, this clonotype is medium-sized (0.01 to 0.1%). The J gene is TRBJ1-2, the V gene TRBV6-1, with D perhaps matching TRBD1 (6 bases). This CDR3 has 13 residues. Trimming stripped 7 bases from V and 6 bases from J, with 15 bases between. The germline CDR1 and CDR2 sequences are MNHNS and SASEGT. CDR3 DNA: TGTGCCAGCAATGGGGGGGCAGGAGATGGCTACACCTTC. Its translation is CASNGGAGDGYTF.

This clonotype was picked up many times. The chain uses TRBV18 and TRBJ2-3, with TRBD2 as a possible D gene (5 bases). Deletions cut 2 bases from V and 0 bases from J, with 6 bases between. Germline assignment: CDR1 KGHSH and CDR2 LQKENI. This CDR3 contains 14 residues. The CDR3 DNA reads as TGTGCCAGCTCACCAGGGGAGAGCACAGATACGCAGTATTTT. It is translated as CASSPGESTDTQYF.

This clonotype has more than one count but fewer than ten. This chain links TRBV12-3 or TRBV12-4 with TRBJ1-3, with 11 bases fitting TRBD1. The CDR3 runs 15 residues. V was clipped by 1 base and J by 4 bases; unmatched bases: 0. The CDR3 sequence: CASSLGTGGGNTIYF. As DNA, the CDR3 is TGTGCCAGCAGTTTAGGGACAGGGGGCGGAAACACCATATATTTT.

V and J are TRBV18 and TRBJ1-2; D is uncertain. Trimming removed 2 bases from V and 8 bases from J, with 15 bases in between. The CDR3 sequence is 14 residues long. Germline V gene data show CDR1 as KGHSH and CDR2 as LQKENI. As DNA, the CDR3 is TGTGCCAGCTCACCAGATTCGGACCTGGAAGGCTACACCTTC. It specifies CASSPDSDLEGYTF.

Notes on this clonotype: The junction and the germline gene differ at one end; a read error may be behind it. This chain uses TRBV12-3 or TRBV12-4 with TRBJ1-5; maybe TRBD1 (6 bases). The CDR3 covers 13 residues. Here the CDR3 reads CASSSAGDQPQQF. The CDR3 DNA sequence: TGTGCCAGCAGTTCGGCAGGGGATCAGCCCCAGCAATTT.